This T cell receptor beta chain was sequenced during a study of human T cells and chemical hapten exposure. Study-level results: Since the donors had alopecia, their immune response may not be the same as that of healthy people. There was a positive correlation between PT1 expanded TCR counts and patch test score.

The library attached unique molecular identifiers to individual cDNA molecules. From the RACE reads, TCRdb called clonotypes with MiXCR, one entry per CDR3 protein. The table has 70,000 to 100,000 distinct CDR3 sequences, roughly 7.1% seen once. This clonotype was observed many times. The antigen is undetermined. Germline CDR1 and CDR2: DFQATT and SNEGSKA (reference sequence). The CDR3 is 10 amino acids. Time point specified: patch test 1, 2 weeks after DPC sensitization. Treatment indicated: therapeutic diphenylcyclopropenone sensitization with weekly scalp DPC. Investigators collected blood before applying each patch test.

The gene calls are TRBV20-1 and TRBJ1-1; the D gene is possibly TRBD1 (5 bases). The TCR sequence derives from a young woman with alopecia areata. Some clones in this sample may be carry-over from other donors' samples. This material consisted of whole blood, taken in connection with sensitization to the hapten diphenylcyclopropenone (DPC). CDR3 nucleotides: TGCAGCGAGGGACACACTGAAGCTTTCTTT. It yields the protein CSEGHTEAFF.